The 30 T cell receptor beta chains below all came from one sample that was sequenced in a study of CXCR3-negative and CXCR3-positive naive CD8 T cells. The authors made the TRB cDNA libraries by 5' RACE using UMI labels. Reprocessing the 5' RACE reads, TCRdb reports a single entry for every CDR3 protein and omits DNA. The sample shows over 100,000 distinct CDR3 sequences, and about 0.3% sits with its ten largest clones. The sequencing input was naive CXCR3- CD8+ T cells from blood. Subset denoted: CD45RO-CCR7+CD27+CD95- naive CD8+ T cells lacking CXCR3 (TNR3-). The receptors originated from a human donor in good health. Some clones in this sample may be carry-over from other donors' samples.

V usage is TRBV9 and J usage is TRBJ2-1; checking the TCRdb D call of TRBD2 is not possible without DNA. CDR1 and CDR2 (germline): SGDLS, YYNGEE. The CDR3 has 17 residues. CDR3: CASTTDKAGGTYNEQFF.

The chain combines TRBV28 with TRBJ2-2; TCRdb selects TRBD2, and the lack of DNA leaves this call unchecked. The CDR3 spans 17 residues. Germline lookup yields CDR1 MDHEN and CDR2 SYDVKM. The CDR3 reads CASSLQTSGSLTGELFF.

The chain has TRBV3-1 and TRBJ2-7. The length of the CDR3 is 18 residues. Germline lookup yields CDR1 LGHDT and CDR2 YNNKEL (reference sequence). This CDR3 is CASSHTFGLADRSYEQYF.

The CDR3 is CASSQESIAGEQYF. The chain has TRBV4-1 and TRBJ2-7; TCRdb's D call, TRBD1, is unchecked because there is no DNA. CDR3 size: 14 residues. The germline V gene encodes CDR1 MGHRA and CDR2 YSYEKL.

The rearrangement joins TRBV7-3 to TRBJ2-3; TCRdb reports TRBD1, a call that lacks DNA to check it against. The germline V gene encodes CDR1 SGHTA and CDR2 FQGTGA. CDR3 length: 15 residues. The CDR3 is CASSLEGASTDTQYF.

This CDR3 is CASGSLGVPHTGELFF. This rearrangement joins TRBV7-9 to TRBJ2-2. The V gene's germline CDR1 is SEHNR and CDR2 FQNEAQ (reference sequence). There are 16 residues in the CDR3.

The chain couples TRBV7-8 to TRBJ2-1. Per germline, CDR1 SGHVS and CDR2 FQNEAQ. The CDR3 length is 12 residues. CDR3 loop: CASSQFYGEQFF. The variable domain in full, with the rest retrieved from reference TRBV7-8 and TRBJ2-1, is GAGVSQSPRYKVAKRGQDVALRCDPISGHVSLFWYQQALGQGPEFLTYFQNEAQLDKSGLPSDRFFAERPEGSVSTLKIQRTQQEDSAVYLCASSQFYGEQFFGPGTRLTVL.

CDR3 amino acids: CASRKKQGRVEETQYF. This chain uses TRBV5-4 with TRBJ2-5; TCRdb names TRBD1, which stays unverified in the absence of DNA. CDR3 length: 16 amino acids. Germline V lookup: CDR1 SGHNT, CDR2 YYREEE (reference sequence).

This chain connects TRBV7-7 to TRBJ2-1; TCRdb returns TRBD2, unconfirmable since there is no DNA. Germline values: CDR1 SSHAT, CDR2 FNYEAQ (reference sequence). This CDR3 region has 15 residues. The CDR3 spells CASSQASGGAHEQFF. Full variable domain (missing parts from reference TRBV7-7 and TRBJ2-1): GAGVSQSPRYKVTKRGQDVTLRCDPISSHATLYWYQQALGQGPEFLTYFNYEAQPDKSGLPSDRFSAERPEGSISTLTIQRTEQRDSAMYRCASSQASGGAHEQFFGPGTRLTVL.

The V call is TRBV7-6, the J call TRBJ1-2. Germline V gene data show CDR1 as SGHVS and CDR2 as FNYEAQ. CDR3 size: 16 residues. The chain's CDR3 is CASSLNIGVTNYGYTF.

This chain links TRBV6-2 or TRBV6-3 with TRBJ1-5; as DNA is missing, the TRBD1 call by TCRdb cannot be tested. This CDR3 spans 15 amino acids. CDR1 MNHEY and CDR2 SVGEGT come from the germline V gene. This CDR3 is CASSAPGQGNQPQHF.

This chain uses TRBV29-1 with TRBJ2-1; there is no DNA to check the TCRdb D call of TRBD2. CDR3 length: 15 residues. Germline V CDR1 and CDR2: SQVTM, ANQGSEA. CDR3 sequence reads: CSVSTAGGTYNEQFF.

The chain links TRBV4-1 to TRBJ2-7; no DNA is available, so the TRBD1 call from TCRdb remains unchecked. Germline V gives CDR1 MGHRA, CDR2 YSYEKL. CDR3 length: 14 residues. CDR3 loop: CASSPWGQSYEQYF.

The rearrangement uses TRBV5-7 and TRBJ2-3; TCRdb lists TRBD1, though no DNA is available to test this call. TRBV5-7 is noted as an ORF with a role that remains uncertain. The CDR3 spans 15 residues. The CDR3 protein is CASSLWTASTDTQYF.

The chain is built from TRBV6-4 and TRBJ2-7; no DNA is available, so the TRBD2 call from TCRdb remains unchecked. The CDR3 contains 16 residues. The germline V gene has CDR1 MRHNA and CDR2 SNTAGT. CDR3 protein: CGSSGSTGPGSYEQYF.

This rearrangement joins TRBV20-1 to TRBJ2-5; TCRdb lists TRBD2, though no DNA is available to test this call. Looked up from germline, CDR1 is DFQATT and CDR2 is SNEGSKA (reference sequence). This CDR3 region has 15 residues. The CDR3 sequence: CSAGAPSSGGETQYF.

The chain uses TRBV20-1 and TRBJ1-1; TCRdb's D call of TRBD1 is untestable without DNA. Looked up from germline, CDR1 is DFQATT and CDR2 is SNEGSKA (reference sequence). The CDR3 runs to 15 residues. The CDR3 reads CSAIGQAYLNTEAFF.

V and J are TRBV7-8 and TRBJ2-5; no DNA is available, so the TRBD2 call from TCRdb remains unchecked. Per the germline V gene, CDR1 is SGHVS and CDR2 is FQNEAQ. The CDR3 has 13 amino acids. CDR3 protein: CASSLGLGETQYF.

The chain carries TRBV4-1 and TRBJ2-1. Germline CDR1 MGHRA, CDR2 YSYEKL. The CDR3 length is 12 residues. Here the CDR3 reads CASSQGGSEQFF.

The CDR3 spells CASSFWAQLNAGELFF. The genes are TRBV27 and TRBJ2-2; the D gene TCRdb calls, TRBD1, cannot be checked with no DNA. This CDR3 region has 16 residues. Looked up from germline, CDR1 is MNHEY and CDR2 is SMNVEV (reference sequence).

The V call is TRBV10-2, the J call TRBJ1-1. This CDR3 region has 16 residues. CDR1 is WSHSY, CDR2 SAAADI, per germline. The CDR3 sequence is CASRFGKGPSGTEAFF.

The chain recombines TRBV12-3 or TRBV12-4 with TRBJ2-2. This CDR3 has 13 residues. The CDR3 sequence: CASTIGYTGELFF.

The rearrangement uses TRBV19 and TRBJ2-7; the TCRdb call, TRBD1, lacks DNA for checking. CDR3 length: 13 amino acids. Germline CDR1 LNHDA, CDR2 SQIVND (reference sequence). This CDR3 reads CASTGAGGYEQYF.

This chain's CDR3 is CSVGGVSGRNRAYNEQFF. This chain links TRBV29-1 with TRBJ2-1; the TCRdb call, TRBD2, lacks DNA for checking. The length of the CDR3 is 18 residues. Germline lookup yields CDR1 SQVTM and CDR2 ANQGSEA.

V gene TRBV30 combines with J gene TRBJ1-1. Germline V gene sequence: CDR1 GTSNPN, CDR2 SVGIG (reference sequence). The CDR3 consists of 15 residues. CDR3 protein: CAWVETGSFYTEAFF.

This chain joins TRBV7-3 and TRBJ2-3. The V gene's germline CDR1 is SGHTA and CDR2 FQGTGA. CDR3 length: 13 amino acids. This CDR3 reads CASSLGFSDTQYF.

The chain carries TRBV28 and TRBJ2-1. CDR1 is MDHEN, CDR2 SYDVKM, per germline. The CDR3 contains 13 residues. The CDR3 loop reads CASSFREVDEQFF.

The chain joins TRBV11-1 to TRBJ2-5. The CDR3 is made up of 13 amino acids. Germline values: CDR1 SGHAT, CDR2 FQDESV (reference sequence). CDR3 region: CASSYRERETQYF.

The rearrangement links TRBV7-9 to TRBJ1-1; TCRdb picks TRBD1, but there is no DNA to check that call. CDR1 and CDR2 (germline): SEHNR, FQNEAQ (reference sequence). The CDR3 sequence is 16 residues long. CDR3 region: CASSPQDQGMDTEAFF.

The chain joins TRBV5-1 to TRBJ2-7; the TCRdb call, TRBD1, lacks DNA for checking. This CDR3 contains 12 residues. Germline V gives CDR1 SGHRS, CDR2 YFSETQ. The chain's CDR3 is CASSFPGNEQYF.